These 27 T cell receptor beta chains originate from one sample sequenced in a study of T cell repertoires in cytomegalovirus infection. A single record per CDR3 protein comes from TCRdb applying MiXCR to the reads. The sample includes 700,000 to 950,000 distinct CDR3 sequences, around a third seen only once; the top ten take around 12%. No antigen has been identified for these receptors. The sample in question was cultured CD8+ T cells from PBMCs, obtained from culture after CMV antigen stimulation. These receptors were collected from a human donor in good health (CMV status not recorded). Some clones in this sample may be carry-over from other donors' samples.

This clonotype has a handful of counts. The chain joins TRBV20-1 to TRBJ2-1; the D gene is possibly TRBD1 (5 bases). The V end lost 5 bases, the J end lost 2 bases, and 16 bases lay between the germline ends. Germline V gene sequence: CDR1 DFQATT, CDR2 SNEGSKA (reference sequence). CDR3 length: 15 amino acids. For the CDR3, the DNA is TGCAGTGCTTGTCGAGGCAGGGCGACCTACAATGAGCAGTTCTTC. This sequence encodes CSACRGRATYNEQFF.

This sequence joins TRBV2 and TRBJ2-5, with a tentative D call TRBD1 (7 bases). Trimming cost V 6 bases and J 4 bases, with 15 bases left between them. Germline V lookup: CDR1 SNHLY, CDR2 FYNNEI. The CDR3 runs 14 residues. This chain's CDR3 is CASRPQGRGETQYF. The CDR3 region has the DNA TGTGCCAGCAGGCCACAGGGGCGGGGAGAGACCCAGTACTTC. Based on the CDR3 plus reference TRBV2 and TRBJ2-5, the full variable domain is EPEVTQTPSHQVTQMGQEVILRCVPISNHLYFYWYRQILGQKVEFLVSFYNNEISEKSEIFDDQFSVERPDGSNFTLKIRSTKLEDSAMYFCASRPQGRGETQYFGPGTRLLVL.

Comments on this clonotype: The CDR3 carries no conserved terminal phenylalanine or tryptophan, so it likely arises from a read error. The chain uses TRBV5-4 and TRBJ2-7, with D possibly being TRBD2 (5 bases). Germline CDR1 and CDR2: SGHNT and YYREEE (reference sequence). Trimming took 3 bases from V and 3 from J, leaving 7 bases between them. The CDR3 length is 12 residues. CDR3 region: CASSYGNYEQYS. In nucleotides, the CDR3 is TGTGCCAGCAGCTACGGGAACTACGAGCAGTACTCC.

The sample holds many counts of this clonotype. The rearrangement uses TRBV7-9 and TRBJ1-5, with TRBD1 matching 7 bases. After removal of 6 bases from V and 8 bases from J, the junction contained 10 bases not matched to a gene. CDR3 length: 14 residues. CDR1 is SEHNR, CDR2 FQNEAQ, per germline (reference sequence). The CDR3 sequence: CASSTLTGTEPQHF. The CDR3 DNA reads TGTGCCAGCAGTACCCTGACAGGGACGGAGCCCCAGCATTTT.

This clonotype has just a few counts. This chain links TRBV24-1 with TRBJ2-1, with 11 bases identical to TRBD2. The V segment lost 7 bases and the J segment 4 bases; nucleotides outside the gene matches: 14. CDR1 is KGHDR, CDR2 SFDVKD, per germline. CDR3 length: 18 residues. CDR3 sequence (DNA): TGTGCCACCAGCGGTGAGGTAGCGGGGGGGTGGGATTACAATGAGCAGTTCTTC. Its protein is CATSGEVAGGWDYNEQFF.

This clonotype was found a few times. V gene TRBV5-4 combines with J gene TRBJ2-3, with a tentative D call TRBD1 (6 bases). This CDR3 contains 14 residues. Trimming stripped 0 bases from V and 5 bases from J, with 10 bases between. Per the germline V gene, CDR1 is SGHNT and CDR2 is YYREEE (reference sequence). The DNA of the CDR3 is TGTGCCAGCAGCTTGGACCGAGGGGGAGATACGCAGTATTTT. It is translated as CASSLDRGGDTQYF. Drawing the rest from reference TRBV5-4 and TRBJ2-3, the complete variable domain is ETGVTQSPTHLIKTRGQQVTLRCSSQSGHNTVSWYQQALGQGPQFIFQYYREEENGRGNFPPRFSGLQFPNYSSELNVNALELDDSALYLCASSLDRGGDTQYFGPGTRLTVL.

This clonotype was observed at least ten times. The genes are TRBV7-2 and TRBJ2-5; 15 positions agree with TRBD2. Trimming took 5 bases from V and 1 from J; bases not matched to a gene: 5. This CDR3 contains 17 residues. Per germline, CDR1 SGHTA and CDR2 FQGNSA. The CDR3 DNA sequence: TGTGCCAGCAGCCGAGGACTAGCGGGGGGGTTCCAAGAGACCCAGTACTTC. This gives the protein CASSRGLAGGFQETQYF.

There are many counts of this clonotype. The chain is built from TRBV7-9 and TRBJ1-1; a weak D match, TRBD1 (5 bases). There are 11 residues in the CDR3. The V and J ends lost 6 bases and 8 bases respectively, with 10 bases between them. Germline CDR1 and CDR2: SEHNR and FQNEAQ (reference sequence). The CDR3 DNA follows: TGTGCCAGCAGAAACGGACACGAAGCTTTCTTT. Residues: CASRNGHEAFF.

The rearrangement joins TRBV7-6 to TRBJ1-3; 7 nucleotides match TRBD1. The V gene end was trimmed by 5 bases and the J gene end by 8 bases; junction bases not matched to a gene: 9. Germline CDR1 is SGHVS and CDR2 is FNYEAQ. The CDR3 totals 14 residues. The CDR3 sequence is CASSGRTGLDTIYF. CDR3 DNA: TGTGCCAGCAGCGGGCGGACAGGTCTTGACACCATATATTTT.

This clonotype was detected ten times or more. The chain is built from TRBV5-6 and TRBJ2-7; the D gene is possibly TRBD2 (7 bases). V was pared by 4 bases and J by 2 bases, with 19 bases between. The CDR3 length is 16 residues. CDR1 SGHDT and CDR2 YYEEEE come from the germline V gene. CDR3 nucleotide sequence: TGTGCCAGCAGCCCGTCATGGGCGGGGGCTCCCTACGAGCAGTACGTC. Translated, it gives CASSPSWAGAPYEQYV.

The chain employs TRBV12-3 or TRBV12-4 and TRBJ2-5; D might be TRBD1 (5 bases). The CDR3 sequence is 13 residues long. The V end was cut by 5 bases, the J end by 5 bases, with 12 bases between. The chain's CDR3 is CASSTDIRETQYF. The CDR3 bases are TGTGCCAGCAGTACGGACATCAGGGAGACCCAGTACTTC.

This sequence joins TRBV10-3 and TRBJ2-7; D unclear. The CDR3 has 15 amino acids. Germline V gives CDR1 ENHRY, CDR2 SYGVKD. Trimming left V 0 bases short and J 0 bases short, with 9 bases between. The CDR3 nucleotides read TGTGCCATCAGTGAGTCGGAGACGAGCTCCTACGAGCAGTACTTC. It codes for CAISESETSSYEQYF.

The rearrangement links TRBV6-2 or TRBV6-3 to TRBJ2-1; TRBD2 agrees at 7 bases. Trimming at V came to 11 bases and at J to 0 bases, leaving 7 bases not matched to a gene. CDR3 length: 14 amino acids. Per the germline V gene, CDR1 is MNHEY and CDR2 is SVGEGT. Written as DNA, the CDR3 is TGTGCCGGGGGGGGTTCCAGCTCCTACAATGAGCAGTTCTTC. Its translation: CAGGGSSSYNEQFF.

This clonotype was counted a few times. The chain employs TRBV27 and TRBJ1-1; a possible D gene is TRBD1 (6 bases). CDR3 size: 13 residues. The germline V gene has CDR1 MNHEY and CDR2 SMNVEV (reference sequence). V lost 7 bases, J lost 4 bases, and 13 bases lay in between. The CDR3 protein is CASTNGGLTEAFF. For the CDR3, the DNA is TGTGCCAGCACTAACGGGGGCCTCACTGAAGCTTTCTTT.

This clonotype turned up a few times. The chain carries TRBV13 and TRBJ1-1, with TRBD1 as a possible D gene (5 bases). V lost 5 bases to trimming and J lost 2 bases, with 12 bases between them. Per germline, CDR1 PRHDT and CDR2 FYEKMQ (reference sequence). This CDR3 contains 14 residues. CDR3 in DNA: TGTGCCAGCAGCATTGGGACGTCAAACACTGAAGCTTTCTTT. Protein product: CASSIGTSNTEAFF. Supplemented by reference TRBV13 and TRBJ1-1, the full variable domain reads AAGVIQSPRHLIKEKRETATLKCYPIPRHDTVYWYQQGPGQDPQFLISFYEKMQSDKGSIPDRFSAQQFSDYHSELNMSSLELGDSALYFCASSIGTSNTEAFFGQGTRLTVV.

This clonotype showed up just a few times. The chain is built from TRBV6-1 and TRBJ2-7, with 9 bases fitting TRBD1. Germline assignment: CDR1 MNHNS and CDR2 SASEGT. Losses at the gene ends were 4 bases for V and 2 bases for J; bases not matched to a gene: 15. The CDR3 runs to 18 residues. In DNA, the CDR3 is TGTGCCAGCAGTGCCCCGGACAGGGGTTTGGTGTTACCCTACGAGCAGTACTTC. Amino acid sequence: CASSAPDRGLVLPYEQYF.

The V gene is TRBV27, the J gene TRBJ1-2, with D possibly TRBD1 on 5 matching bases. Germline V lookup: CDR1 MNHEY, CDR2 SMNVEV (reference sequence). Between the trimmed V and J ends, which lost 7 bases and 8 bases, there was a span of 14 bases. The CDR3 consists of 12 residues. CDR3 sequence reads: CASTSGSVGYTF. For the CDR3, the DNA is TGTGCCAGCACCTCAGGGAGCGTGGGCTACACCTTC.

This clonotype was detected a few times. One junction end disagrees with the germline gene, perhaps due to a read error. V gene TRBV11-2 combines with J gene TRBJ2-5; 7 bases match TRBD1. Germline V gene sequence: CDR1 SGHAT, CDR2 FQNNGV. The CDR3 is 12 residues long. In DNA, the CDR3 is TGTGCCAGCAGCACCCGACAGGGCCGATGGGACTTC. Encoded protein: CASSTRQGRWDF.

A word on this clonotype: This may be a read error, as it is one base from a much larger clone. As DNA, the CDR3 is TGTGTCAGCAGCTTATATGTGGCAGCTAATCAGCCCCAGCATTTT. This sequence encodes CVSSLYVAANQPQHF. The V and J genes are TRBV7-8 and TRBJ1-5; D unresolved. The CDR3 has 15 amino acids. Germline-derived CDR1 and CDR2 are SGHVS and FQNEAQ. Supplemented by reference TRBV7-8 and TRBJ1-5, the full variable domain reads GAGVSQSPRYKVAKRGQDVALRCDPISGHVSLFWYQQALGQGPEFLTYFQNEAQLDKSGLPSDRFFAERPEGSVSTLKIQRTQQEDSAVYLCVSSLYVAANQPQHFGDGTRLSIL.

This clonotype was seen many times. The chain couples TRBV7-2 to TRBJ1-5, with D perhaps matching TRBD1 (6 bases). The V end lost 4 bases, the J end lost 3 bases, and 10 bases lay between the germline ends. This CDR3 spans 14 amino acids. Looked up from germline, CDR1 is SGHTA and CDR2 is FQGNSA. The CDR3, as DNA: TGTGCCAGCAGCTCCCACAGGGACAATCAGCCCCAGCATTTT. Its translation is CASSSHRDNQPQHF.

This clonotype was detected ten times or more. The chain recombines TRBV7-2 with TRBJ2-1; no reliable D call. This CDR3 is 12 amino acids long. The germline CDR1 and CDR2 sequences are SGHTA and FQGNSA. Trimming cost V 5 bases and J 7 bases, with 9 bases left between them. The CDR3 spells CASSTPRNEQFF. CDR3 bases: TGTGCCAGCAGCACCCCTAGGAATGAGCAGTTCTTC.

The chain links TRBV28 to TRBJ1-5, with 10 bases aligning to TRBD1. The CDR3 runs 16 residues. V was pared by 4 bases and J by 4 bases, with 7 bases of the junction left unmatched. CDR1 is MDHEN and CDR2 is SYDVKM in the germline V gene. The CDR3 sequence: CASSSGQGSRNQPQHF. CDR3 DNA: TGTGCCAGCAGTTCGGGACAGGGGAGTAGGAATCAGCCCCAGCATTTT.

This chain uses TRBV7-9 with TRBJ1-4; unclear D gene. V gave up 1 base and J gave up 5 bases, with 11 bases separating them. Looked up from germline, CDR1 is SEHNR and CDR2 is FQNEAQ (reference sequence). The CDR3 covers 15 residues. DNA for the CDR3: TGTGCCAGCAGCTTAGTGGCGGTCCTAAATGAAAAACTGTTTTTT. This translates into CASSLVAVLNEKLFF.

This clonotype was observed a few times. This chain links TRBV6-2 or TRBV6-3 with TRBJ2-7; D is perhaps TRBD2 (7 bases). Per the germline V gene, CDR1 is MNHEY and CDR2 is SVGEGT. This CDR3 contains 15 residues. The V and J ends lost 2 bases and 3 bases respectively, with 14 bases between them. As DNA, the CDR3 is TGTGCCAGCAGTTACCCGGGGGGCAGGCGCTACGAGCAGTACGTC. It encodes CASSYPGGRRYEQYV.

The rearrangement uses TRBV28 and TRBJ2-1; D remains ambiguous. Germline-derived CDR1 and CDR2 are MDHEN and SYDVKM. The CDR3 is 17 residues long. Trimming left V 5 bases short and J 4 bases short, with 21 bases between. Here the CDR3 reads CASSPTPTSGAYNEQFF. The CDR3 coding sequence is TGTGCCAGCAGTCCCACCCCCACTTCAGGAGCATACAATGAGCAGTTCTTC. The whole variable domain, remainder taken from reference TRBV28 and TRBJ2-1, is DVKVTQSSRYLVKRTGEKVFLECVQDMDHENMFWYRQDPGLGLRLIYFSYDVKMKEKGDIPEGYSVSREKKERFSLILESASTNQTSMYLCASSPTPTSGAYNEQFFGPGTRLTVL.

The chain employs TRBV27 and TRBJ1-5; a weak D match, TRBD1 (5 bases). The CDR3 runs to 17 residues. CDR1 and CDR2 (germline): MNHEY, SMNVEV (reference sequence). The V gene lost 6 bases and the J gene lost 12 bases, with 30 bases spanning the gap. The CDR3 region is CASSPMGGGGDQSSQHF. The CDR3 nucleotides are TGTGCCAGCAGCCCCATGGGGGGTGGAGGGGACCAATCGAGCCAGCATTTT.

The chain carries TRBV4-1 and TRBJ2-5; 11 nucleotides line up with TRBD2. Germline loops: CDR1 MGHRA, CDR2 YSYEKL. V lost 4 bases and J lost 3; bases outside the gene matches: 13. The CDR3 extends over 18 amino acids. The CDR3, as DNA: TGCGCCAGCAGCCCAAAGGGTAGCGGGGGGGCGGAAGAAGAGACCCAGTACTTC. As protein: CASSPKGSGGAEEETQYF.